The 12 T cell receptor beta chains reported below all come from one sample, sequenced in a study of T cells in Graves' hyperthyroidism and ophthalmopathy. Amplified regions were TCR beta CDR3 sequences from RNA transcripts. HTBI primers were used for first-round RT-PCR of the TCR CDR3. Via MiXCR, TCRdb re-called the multiplex PCR reads, giving one row per CDR3 protein. The table lists roughly 650,000 distinct CDR3 sequences, about a sixth of them singletons. Sequences were obtained from blood. The receptors come from a woman between 40 and 50 years old with Graves' ophthalmopathy.

This clonotype was recorded only once. The CDR3 DNA reads TGTGCCAGCAGACTCGGGACTAGCGGGGGGGCGGAGACCCAGTACTTC. Translation: CASRLGTSGGAETQYF. The chain recombines TRBV12-3 or TRBV12-4 with TRBJ2-5, with TRBD2 matching over 16 bases. CDR3 length: 16 residues. The J segment lost 5 bases and the V segment lost 6 bases, leaving 6 bases of the junction unmatched.

This clonotype was seen ten or more times. V gene TRBV7-6 combines with J gene TRBJ2-3; no clear D. V was pared by 1 base and J by 0 bases, with 8 bases between. From germline, CDR1 is SGHVS and CDR2 FNYEAQ. The CDR3 is made up of 15 amino acids. The CDR3 spells CASSLVGSSTDTQYF. CDR3 coding DNA: TGTGCCAGCAGCTTAGTAGGTAGCAGCACAGATACGCAGTATTTT.

The chain has TRBV7-9 and TRBJ2-6; D unresolved. With 3 bases removed from V and 0 bases from J, the gap between germline ends came to 12 bases. The germline V gene has CDR1 SEHNR and CDR2 FQNEAQ (reference sequence). The CDR3 sequence is 17 residues long. The CDR3: CASSFGRAASGANVLTF. The CDR3 DNA is TGTGCCAGCAGCTTCGGACGGGCTGCCTCTGGGGCCAACGTCCTGACTTTC.

The chain couples TRBV19 to TRBJ2-5, with 8 bases identical to TRBD2. Germline CDR1 LNHDA, CDR2 SQIVND (reference sequence). The CDR3 is made up of 17 amino acids. V shed 1 base, J shed 2 bases, and the junction held 9 bases outside the gene matches. The CDR3 coding sequence is TGTGCCAGTAGTATAGTATTGGCTAGCGGGCATCAAGAGACCCAGTACTTC. It is translated as CASSIVLASGHQETQYF.

This clonotype was seen at least ten times. The V and J genes are TRBV18 and TRBJ2-2; possibly TRBD2 for D (6 bases). Deletions cut 1 base from V and 4 bases from J, with 13 bases between. The CDR3 runs 16 residues. From germline, CDR1 is KGHSH and CDR2 LQKENI. The CDR3 sequence: CASSPQLGGTTGELFF. The CDR3, as DNA: TGTGCCAGCTCACCACAGCTGGGCGGGACCACCGGGGAGCTGTTTTTT.

V is TRBV6-5 and J is TRBJ1-5; D uncertain. There are 14 residues in the CDR3. Trimming took 3 bases from V and 3 from J, leaving 9 bases between them. Germline CDR1 is MNHEY and CDR2 is SVGAGI. DNA for the CDR3: TGTGCCAGCAGTTATTTACAGACCAATCAGCCCCAGCATTTT. Translated: CASSYLQTNQPQHF.

The table lists this clonotype with many counts. This CDR3 reads CATSATPGTGEQETQYF. The CDR3 DNA reads TGTGCCACCAGTGCAACACCTGGGACAGGGGAACAAGAGACCCAGTACTTC. This chain joins TRBV24-1 and TRBJ2-5; 10 bases are shared with TRBD1. Per the germline V gene, CDR1 is KGHDR and CDR2 is SFDVKD. After removal of 5 bases from V and 2 bases from J, the junction contained 10 bases not matched to a gene. This CDR3 region has 17 residues.

This clonotype came up many times. The V and J genes are TRBV11-1 and TRBJ2-1; D may be TRBD2 (6 bases). The V gene's germline CDR1 is SGHAT and CDR2 FQDESV (reference sequence). The V end was cut by 8 bases, the J end by 4 bases, with 15 bases between. This CDR3 is 14 amino acids long. The CDR3 spells CASEGSEGYNEQFF. CDR3 bases: TGTGCCAGCGAGGGATCGGAGGGATACAATGAGCAGTTCTTC.

The chain carries TRBV20-1 and TRBJ2-7; 9 nucleotides agree with TRBD2. This CDR3 spans 14 amino acids. The ends lost 5 bases at V and 3 bases at J; junction bases unmatched: 8. Germline V lookup: CDR1 DFQATT, CDR2 SNEGSKA (reference sequence). The CDR3 DNA follows: TGCAGTGCTCCTAGCCTAGCGGGATACTACGAGCAGTACTTC. Its translation is CSAPSLAGYYEQYF.

In this sample, this clonotype turned up a few times. The chain carries TRBV6-1 and TRBJ2-2, with 8 positions matching TRBD2. V lost 7 bases to trimming and J lost 2 bases; unmatched junction nucleotides: 12. CDR1 is MNHNS and CDR2 is SASEGT in the germline V gene. This CDR3 region has 17 residues. The CDR3 is CASTLNLLAVNTGELFF. The CDR3 nucleotides read TGTGCCAGCACCCTAAACCTACTAGCGGTTAACACCGGGGAGCTGTTTTTT.

Many counts were recorded for this clonotype. V gene TRBV5-1 combines with J gene TRBJ1-1; the match to TRBD1 covers 8 bases. Germline CDR1 reads SGHRS; CDR2 reads YFSETQ. V gave up 6 bases and J gave up 2 bases; unmatched junction bases: 12. The length of the CDR3 is 16 residues. This CDR3 is CASKWVYRGYNTEAFF. The CDR3 DNA follows: TGCGCCAGCAAATGGGTTTACAGGGGGTATAACACTGAAGCTTTCTTT. The complete variable domain, with remaining parts taken from reference TRBV5-1 and TRBJ1-1, reads KAGVTQTPRYLIKTRGQQVTLSCSPISGHRSVSWYQQTPGQGLQFLFEYFSETQRNKGNFPGRFSGRQFSNSRSEMNVSTLELGDSALYLCASKWVYRGYNTEAFFGQGTRLTVV.

This clonotype was counted only a few times. This sequence joins TRBV29-1 and TRBJ2-1, with a weak D call TRBD1 (7 bases). Germline lookup yields CDR1 SQVTM and CDR2 ANQGSEA. The CDR3 contains 12 residues. V was shortened by 3 bases and J by 7 bases, with 10 bases between the two germline ends. The CDR3 loop is CSVDRGVNEQFF. The CDR3 nucleotides are TGCAGCGTTGACAGGGGGGTTAATGAGCAGTTCTTC.